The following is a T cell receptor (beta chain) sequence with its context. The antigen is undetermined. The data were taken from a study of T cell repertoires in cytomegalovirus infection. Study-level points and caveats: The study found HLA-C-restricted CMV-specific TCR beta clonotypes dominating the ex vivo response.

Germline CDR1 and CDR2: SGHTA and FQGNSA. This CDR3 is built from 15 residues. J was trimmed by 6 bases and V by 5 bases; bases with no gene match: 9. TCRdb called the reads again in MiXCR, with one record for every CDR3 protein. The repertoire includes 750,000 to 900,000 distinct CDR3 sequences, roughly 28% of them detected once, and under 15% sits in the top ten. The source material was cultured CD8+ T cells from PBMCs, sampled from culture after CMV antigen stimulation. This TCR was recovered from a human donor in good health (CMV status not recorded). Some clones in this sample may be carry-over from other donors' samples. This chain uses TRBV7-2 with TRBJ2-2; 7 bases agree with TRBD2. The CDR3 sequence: CASSAEWGGAGELFF. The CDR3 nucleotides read TGTGCCAGCAGCGCGGAGTGGGGGGGTGCCGGGGAGCTGTTTTTT. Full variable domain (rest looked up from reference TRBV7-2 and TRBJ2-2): GAGVSQSPSNKVTEKGKDVELRCDPISGHTALYWYRQSLGQGLEFLIYFQGNSAPDKSGLPSDRFSAERTGGSVSTLTIQRTQQEDSAVYLCASSAEWGGAGELFFGEGSRLTVL.